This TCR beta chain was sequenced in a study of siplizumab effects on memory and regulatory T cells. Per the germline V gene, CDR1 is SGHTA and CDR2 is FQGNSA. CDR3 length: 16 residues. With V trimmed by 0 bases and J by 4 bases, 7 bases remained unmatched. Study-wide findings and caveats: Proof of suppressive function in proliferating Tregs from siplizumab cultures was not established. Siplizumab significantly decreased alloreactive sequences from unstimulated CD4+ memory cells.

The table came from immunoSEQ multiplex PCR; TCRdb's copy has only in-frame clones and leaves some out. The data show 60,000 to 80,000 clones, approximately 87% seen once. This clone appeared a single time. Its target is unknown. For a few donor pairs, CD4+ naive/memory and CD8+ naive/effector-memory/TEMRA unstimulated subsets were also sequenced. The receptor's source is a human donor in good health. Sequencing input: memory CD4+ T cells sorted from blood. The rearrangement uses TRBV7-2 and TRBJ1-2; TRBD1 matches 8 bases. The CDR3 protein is CASSLALGQGIYGYTF. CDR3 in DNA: TGTGCCAGCAGCTTAGCGCTAGGACAGGGTATCTATGGCTACACCTTC.